This record concerns one T cell receptor (beta chain) sequence. Its antigen is unidentified. In the original processing: Quality scores were absent from the junction-only immunoSEQ sequences, so filtering differed. The method was immunoSEQ multiplex PCR; TCRdb's version includes in-frame clones alone and lacks a portion of them. V and J calls and clone size are given by that table; D and trimming were obtained from the DNA. The sample shows 2 million to 2.5 million clones, just under 95% of them seen only once. Trimming pared 7 bases from V and 6 bases from J, leaving 22 bases between. The CDR3 loop spans 15 amino acids. Germline CDR1 reads MDHEN; CDR2 reads SYDVKM. The data are from a study of shared clonotypes between healthy human individuals. General study findings and limits: Estimated richness values were generally larger in naive subsets than in memory subsets.

The gene calls are TRBV28 and TRBJ2-7; maybe TRBD2 (5 bases). The sequenced material came from naive CD4+ T cells from PBMCs. The subset: CD45RA+ positively selected. The TCR sequence derives from a man aged 18 to 30 in good health. Some clones in this sample may be carry-over from other donors' samples. The CDR3 coding sequence is TGTGCCAGCACCAGTACTCAGCGGCGGGTCTCCGAGCAGTACTTC. Its translation: CASTSTQRRVSEQYF. The full variable domain, its missing parts supplied by reference TRBV28 and TRBJ2-7, is DVKVTQSSRYLVKRTGEKVFLECVQDMDHENMFWYRQDPGLGLRLIYFSYDVKMKEKGDIPEGYSVSREKKERFSLILESASTNQTSMYLCASTSTQRRVSEQYFGPGTRLTVT.